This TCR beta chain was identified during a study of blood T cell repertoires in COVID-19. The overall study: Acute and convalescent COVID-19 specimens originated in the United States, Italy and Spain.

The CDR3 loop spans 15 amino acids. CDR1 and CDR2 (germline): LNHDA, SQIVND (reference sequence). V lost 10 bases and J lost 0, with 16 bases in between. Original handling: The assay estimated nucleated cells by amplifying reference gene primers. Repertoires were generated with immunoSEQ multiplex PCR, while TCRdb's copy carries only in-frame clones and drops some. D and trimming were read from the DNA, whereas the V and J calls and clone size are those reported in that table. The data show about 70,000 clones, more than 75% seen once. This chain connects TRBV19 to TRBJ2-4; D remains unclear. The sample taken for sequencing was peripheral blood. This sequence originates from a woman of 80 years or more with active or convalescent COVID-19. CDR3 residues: CATREETLAKNIQYF. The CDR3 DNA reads TGTGCCACCAGAGAGGAGACCCTAGCCAAAAACATTCAGTACTTC.